The following is a TCR beta chain sequence with its context. Locally advanced or metastatic urothelial carcinoma affected all patients. This sample is part of a study of PD-L1 blockade in urothelial cancer. Trimming took 1 base from V and 7 from J; bases not matched to a gene: 6. Germline V gene sequence: CDR1 SGHRS, CDR2 YFSETQ. The CDR3 consists of 15 residues. Clones were sequenced by immunoSEQ multiplex PCR, and TCRdb holds only the in-frame ones, with some missing. Counted here are about 57,000 clones, around 83% occurring once; the ten biggest clones make up 2.9%. The V gene is TRBV5-1, the J gene TRBJ2-2; 8 nucleotides agree with TRBD2. The specimen comprised PBMCs, sampled around atezolizumab (anti-PD-L1) treatment. This receptor was identified in a man aged 50 to 60 with urothelial cancer. CDR3 in amino acids: CASSLRTGGHGELFF. DNA for the CDR3: TGCGCCAGCAGCTTGAGGACGGGAGGGCACGGGGAGCTGTTTTTT.